A selection of T cell receptor beta chains follows, all from one sample in a study of radiotherapy plus CTLA-4 blockade in lung cancer. The method was immunoSEQ multiplex PCR; TCRdb's version includes in-frame clones alone and lacks a portion of them. Among more than 75,000 clones, approximately 80% were seen once, and the ten largest hold roughly 25%. The source material was peripheral blood, sampled from a patient treated with radiotherapy plus ipilimumab. The receptors come from a human donor with non-small cell lung cancer that progressed on radiotherapy plus ipilimumab. Both conserved end residues are part of each CDR3. A D gene is named only where the DNA matches it firmly. Part of the rows lack a size; the others show once, few, many or a class for expanded clones.

length: 15; size: once; J: TRBJ2-5; V: TRBV25-1; D: NA; DNA: TGTGCCAGCAGTTATCCAGACCGCTACCAAGAGACCCAGTACTTC; CDR3: CASSYPDRYQETQYF
length: 14; size: NA; J: TRBJ2-7; V: TRBV4-1; D: TRBD2; DNA: TGCGCCAGCAGCCAAGATCGGGGGGGGGACGAGCAGTACTTC; CDR3: CASSQDRGGDEQYF
length: 16; size: NA; J: TRBJ2-1; V: TRBV9; D: NA; DNA: TGTGCCAGCAGCGTAGTATCCAGCGGGTATCCCAATGAGCAGTTCTTC; CDR3: CASSVVSSGYPNEQFF
length: 17; size: few; J: TRBJ1-1; V: TRBV7-2; D: NA; DNA: TGTGCCAGCAGCTCATCGTCTGTGCTCCTCTTGAACACTGAAGCTTTCTTT; CDR3: CASSSSSVLLLNTEAFF
length: 14; size: few; J: TRBJ2-2; V: TRBV6-5; D: TRBD1; DNA: TGTGCCAGCCCGGGACAGGGGGACACCGGGGAGCTGTTTTTT; CDR3: CASPGQGDTGELFF
length: 16; size: NA; J: TRBJ2-2; V: TRBV5-1; D: NA; DNA: TGCGCCAGCAGCTCTAACCGGGAAGGGAACACCGGGGAGCTGTTTTTT; CDR3: CASSSNREGNTGELFF
length: 16; size: once; J: TRBJ2-5; V: TRBV9; D: NA; DNA: TGTGCCAGCAGCGTATTTTGGGGAATTTACGGGGAGACCCAGTACTTC; CDR3: CASSVFWGIYGETQYF
length: 15; size: NA; J: TRBJ1-2; V: TRBV7-9; D: TRBD1; DNA: TGTGCCAGCAGCTTAAGAGACAGGGGTGAATATGGCTACACCTTC; CDR3: CASSLRDRGEYGYTF
length: 15; size: NA; J: TRBJ1-1; V: TRBV18; D: NA; DNA: TGTGCCAGCTCACACTCTACCGTGGGGCACACTGAAGCTTTCTTT; CDR3: CASSHSTVGHTEAFF
length: 15; size: NA; J: TRBJ2-2; V: TRBV6-5; D: TRBD2; DNA: TGTGCCAGCAGGGGACTAGCGAAGAACACCGGGGAGCTGTTTTTT; CDR3: CASRGLAKNTGELFF
length: 16; size: few; J: TRBJ1-4; V: TRBV10-1; D: NA; DNA: TGCGCCAGCAGTGACCAAAGGGGTGCAACTAATGAAAAACTGTTTTTT; CDR3: CASSDQRGATNEKLFF
length: 15; size: few; J: TRBJ1-4; V: TRBV4-2; D: NA; DNA: TGTGCCAGCATCAAAGGGCCAGGGCAGAATGAAAAACTGTTTTTT; CDR3: CASIKGPGQNEKLFF
length: 17; size: NA; J: TRBJ1-2; V: TRBV27; D: TRBD1; DNA: TGTGCCAGCAGTTTATACCCCAACGGACAGGGAGGGTATGGCTACACCTTC; CDR3: CASSLYPNGQGGYGYTF
length: 14; size: NA; J: TRBJ2-5; V: TRBV11-1; D: TRBD1; DNA: TGTGCCAGCAGCTTATACAGGGGCCGAGAGACCCAGTACTTC; CDR3: CASSLYRGRETQYF
length: 15; size: once; J: TRBJ1-5; V: TRBV5-1; D: TRBD1; DNA: TGCGCCAGTCGACCTACAGGGGAAAGCAATCAGCCCCAGCATTTT; CDR3: CASRPTGESNQPQHF
length: 20; size: NA; J: TRBJ2-3; V: TRBV7-3; D: TRBD2; DNA: TGTGCCAGCAGCTCAAGCCCGACTAGCGGGACGATTCCTAGCACAGATACGCAGTATTTT; CDR3: CASSSSPTSGTIPSTDTQYF
length: 14; size: NA; J: TRBJ2-1; V: TRBV2; D: TRBD2; DNA: TGTGCCAGCAGTGATGTTAGCGGGACACATGAGCAGTTCTTC; CDR3: CASSDVSGTHEQFF